This TCR beta chain originates from a study of beta chain features in type 1 diabetes. At the level of the study: Examined across all samples were about 99,000,000 sorted cells. General study results and limits: Within the patient group, naive, central memory and Treg TCRB repertoires appeared more similar to each other than within healthy donors. Shorter TCRB CDR3s, moderately but significantly so, were found in Type 1 diabetes patients in all four CD4+ subsets.

This clone was counted a few times. Its antigen is unknown. Within the sample, other DNA sequences also encode this same CDR3. CDR1 is SQVTM, CDR2 ANQGSEA, per germline. V dropped 5 bases and J dropped 2 bases, with 12 bases sitting between them. The CDR3 is made up of 13 amino acids. Reverse transcription of all isolated RNA meant that expressed TCRB transcripts were sequenced. The data were produced by immunoSEQ multiplex PCR, yet TCRdb's version contains in-frame clones alone and is incomplete. The table includes about 700,000 clones, 13% detected once. The V gene is TRBV29-1, the J gene TRBJ1-1, with D possibly TRBD1 on 5 matching bases. Sequences were obtained from naive CD4+ T cells from blood. This receptor was identified in a man between 18 and 29 years old with type 1 diabetes. In DNA, the CDR3 is TGCAGCGTTAGGGGTCGGGGTAACACTGAAGCTTTCTTT. Protein: CSVRGRGNTEAFF.